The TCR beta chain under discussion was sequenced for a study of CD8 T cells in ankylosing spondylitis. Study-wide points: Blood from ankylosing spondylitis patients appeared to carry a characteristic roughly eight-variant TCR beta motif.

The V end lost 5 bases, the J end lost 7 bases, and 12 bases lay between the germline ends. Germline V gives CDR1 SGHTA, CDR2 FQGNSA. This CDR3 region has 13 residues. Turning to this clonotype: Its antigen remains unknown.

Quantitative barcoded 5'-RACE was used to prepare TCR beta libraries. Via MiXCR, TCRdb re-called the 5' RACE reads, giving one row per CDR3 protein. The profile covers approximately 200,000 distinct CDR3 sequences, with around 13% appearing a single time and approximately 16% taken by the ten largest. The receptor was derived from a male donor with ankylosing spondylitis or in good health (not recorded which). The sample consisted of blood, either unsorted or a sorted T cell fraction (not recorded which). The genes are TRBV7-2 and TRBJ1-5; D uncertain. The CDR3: CASSPRWRQPQHF. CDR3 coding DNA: TGTGCCAGCAGCCCCCGGTGGAGACAGCCCCAGCATTTT.